The next 21 T cell receptor beta chains were all read from a single sample in a study of blood T cell repertoires in COVID-19. TCRdb's table, derived via immunoSEQ multiplex PCR, lists solely in-frame clones and lacks some. The sample consists of some 72,000 clones, around 86% of them appearing once. The specimen was peripheral blood. The receptor source for this set is a man aged 45 to 65 with active or convalescent COVID-19.

The chain carries TRBV9 and TRBJ1-4, with 7 bases fitting TRBD1. This CDR3 is built from 16 residues. V was clipped by 3 bases and J by 0 bases; unmatched bases: 5. Germline CDR1 SGDLS, CDR2 YYNGEE. This CDR3 is CASSAGQDATNEKLFF. The DNA of the CDR3 is TGTGCCAGCAGCGCCGGACAGGACGCAACTAATGAAAAACTGTTTTTT.

The chain couples TRBV2 to TRBJ1-1, with D perhaps TRBD1 (6 bases). V lost 3 bases, J lost 3 bases, and 11 bases lay in between. Germline V CDR1 and CDR2: SNHLY, FYNNEI. CDR3 length equals 14 residues. CDR3 sequence: CASSDLAGDTEAFF. The CDR3 nucleotides read TGTGCCAGCAGTGACCTGGCAGGGGACACTGAAGCTTTCTTT.

V gene TRBV6-1 combines with J gene TRBJ1-5; no definite D call. This CDR3 is 13 amino acids long. Trimming removed 6 bases at V and 0 bases at J, with 6 bases between. Germline CDR1 reads MNHNS; CDR2 reads SASEGT. The CDR3 DNA is TGTGCCAGCAGCAGGCTTAGCAATCAGCCCCAGCATTTT. Translated: CASSRLSNQPQHF.

V and J are TRBV9 and TRBJ2-5, with D maybe TRBD2 (5 bases). The CDR3 is made up of 15 amino acids. V lost 0 bases to trimming and J lost 4 bases, with 13 bases between them. Germline-derived CDR1 and CDR2 are SGDLS and YYNGEE. The CDR3 protein is CASSVVDSTPETQYF. CDR3 coding DNA: TGTGCCAGCAGCGTAGTGGACTCCACCCCAGAGACCCAGTACTTC.

J is TRBJ2-7 and V is TRBV4-2; 11 bases line up with TRBD2. The V gene end was trimmed by 5 bases and the J gene end by 4 bases; junction bases not matched to a gene: 4. The CDR3 sequence is 14 residues long. In germline, CDR1 is LGHNA, CDR2 YNFKEQ. CDR3 DNA: TGTGCCAGCAGCTTTAGCGGGGGGGCATACGAGCAGTACTTC. Translated, it gives CASSFSGGAYEQYF.

The rearrangement uses TRBV10-1 and TRBJ2-7; TRBD1 is a possible D gene (5 bases). V gave up 0 bases and J gave up 7 bases, with 19 bases separating them. In germline, CDR1 is WNHNN, CDR2 SYGVQD (reference sequence). The CDR3 has 16 residues. The CDR3: CASSESGHQRPKEQYV. CDR3 in DNA: TGCGCCAGCAGTGAGTCCGGACACCAAAGGCCTAAGGAGCAGTACGTC.

This chain links TRBV28 with TRBJ2-7, with D possibly being TRBD1 (6 bases). The germline gives CDR1 MDHEN, CDR2 SYDVKM. Trimming stripped 4 bases from V and 5 bases from J, with 21 bases between. The CDR3 runs to 16 residues. This CDR3 reads CASSSRSGQIRHEQYV. The CDR3 DNA follows: TGTGCCAGCAGTTCCCGGTCTGGACAGATTCGCCACGAGCAGTACGTC.

This clone was recorded once. CDR3 in amino acids: CASRSGLLSSYEQYF. In DNA form, the CDR3 reads TGTGCCAGCAGATCGGGACTCCTTAGCTCCTACGAGCAGTACTTC. The chain joins TRBV5-5 to TRBJ2-7; maybe TRBD2 (6 bases). Trimming removed 5 bases at V and 0 bases at J, with 15 bases between. The CDR3 loop spans 15 amino acids. Germline V gives CDR1 SGHKS, CDR2 YYEKEE (reference sequence). Using reference TRBV5-5 and TRBJ2-7 for the parts outside the CDR3, the full variable domain is DAGVTQSPTHLIKTRGQQVTLRCSPISGHKSVSWYQQVLGQGPQFIFQYYEKEERGRGNFPDRFSARQFPNYSSELNVNALLLGDSALYLCASRSGLLSSYEQYFGPGTRLTVT.

This chain links TRBV28 with TRBJ2-7; 11 bases fit TRBD1. Germline assignment: CDR1 MDHEN and CDR2 SYDVKM. There are 15 residues in the CDR3. The trim removed 6 bases at V and 0 bases at J, leaving 4 bases unmatched. The CDR3: CASSPGTGGSYEQYV. The CDR3 DNA reads TGTGCCAGCAGCCCCGGGACAGGGGGCTCCTACGAGCAGTACGTC.

This clone was observed a handful of times. The chain combines TRBV4-1 with TRBJ1-2; D is unresolved. V was clipped by 0 bases and J by 4 bases, with 15 bases between them. Germline-derived CDR1 and CDR2 are MGHRA and YSYEKL. The CDR3 totals 16 residues. The CDR3 DNA sequence: TGCGCCAGCAGCCAAGAGGGGTCGGGGAAAGGCTATGGCTACACCTTC. Translating it yields CASSQEGSGKGYGYTF.

The genes are TRBV11-3 and TRBJ1-1; unclear D gene. The CDR3 length is 13 residues. Germline V gene lookup returns CDR1 SGHNT and CDR2 YENEEA. Trimming cost V 4 bases and J 1 base, with 7 bases left between them. CDR3 residues: CASSWRGNTEAFF. For the CDR3, the DNA is TGTGCCAGCAGCTGGAGAGGGAACACTGAAGCTTTCTTT.

The chain combines TRBV12-3 or TRBV12-4 with TRBJ1-4; a weak D match, TRBD1 (6 bases). Deletions cut 6 bases from V and 8 bases from J, with 13 bases between. The CDR3 runs 13 residues. The CDR3 DNA sequence: TGTGCCAGCAGCCCAGGGGATCGCGAAAAACTGTTTTTT. Translated: CASSPGDREKLFF.

V and J are TRBV4-1 and TRBJ1-2; 8 bases match TRBD1. CDR1 is MGHRA and CDR2 is YSYEKL in the germline V gene. The CDR3 loop spans 14 amino acids. Trimming took 4 bases from V and 2 from J; bases not matched to a gene: 3. The CDR3 nucleotides read TGCGCCAGCAGCCCGGGACAGGTAAACTATGGCTACACCTTC. Amino acids: CASSPGQVNYGYTF.

The chain carries TRBV2 and TRBJ1-1; D call uncertain. CDR3 length: 13 amino acids. The germline CDR1 and CDR2 sequences are SNHLY and FYNNEI. The V end was cut by 7 bases, the J end by 7 bases, with 16 bases between. CDR3 coding DNA: TGTGCCAGCATGAAGGCTCAAGGACTTGAAGCTTTCTTT. It translates to CASMKAQGLEAFF. The whole variable domain, remainder taken from reference TRBV2 and TRBJ1-1, is EPEVTQTPSHQVTQMGQEVILRCVPISNHLYFYWYRQILGQKVEFLVSFYNNEISEKSEIFDDQFSVERPDGSNFTLKIRSTKLEDSAMYFCASMKAQGLEAFFGQGTRLTVV.

J is TRBJ1-1 and V is TRBV30, with TRBD1 matching 8 bases. Trimming removed 3 bases from V and 2 bases from J; junction bases left unmatched: 5. The CDR3 covers 14 residues. Germline V gene sequence: CDR1 GTSNPN, CDR2 SVGIG (reference sequence). Written as DNA, the CDR3 is TGTGCCTGGAGACTTGGACAGGGCAACACTGAAGCTTTCTTT. Its protein is CAWRLGQGNTEAFF.

The chain combines TRBV7-6 with TRBJ1-1; TRBD1 might be the D (6 bases). V lost 5 bases to trimming and J lost 4 bases, with 11 bases between them. This CDR3 contains 13 residues. Germline V gives CDR1 SGHVS, CDR2 FNYEAQ. The CDR3 DNA sequence: TGTGCCAGCAGCAAACAGGGCGGCACTGAAGCTTTCTTT. Translating it yields CASSKQGGTEAFF.

The chain joins TRBV4-1 to TRBJ2-4; 9 nucleotides line up with TRBD2. Trimming took 1 base from V and 2 from J; bases not matched to a gene: 9. The CDR3 length is 18 residues. CDR1 is MGHRA, CDR2 YSYEKL, per germline. The CDR3 loop reads CASSQGLAGGRTKNIQYF. CDR3 in DNA: TGCGCCAGCAGCCAAGGTCTGGCGGGGGGGCGAACCAAAAACATTCAGTACTTC.

The V gene is TRBV6-5, the J gene TRBJ1-5; 8 nucleotides agree with TRBD1. The CDR3 is 14 amino acids. The V gene's germline CDR1 is MNHEY and CDR2 SVGAGI. Trimming took 6 bases from V and 6 from J; bases not matched to a gene: 7. The CDR3 protein is CASSPGGEAQPQHF. DNA of the CDR3: TGTGCCAGCAGCCCAGGGGGCGAGGCTCAGCCCCAGCATTTT.

This clone is categorized as medium-sized. This chain links TRBV12-3 or TRBV12-4 with TRBJ2-1, with D maybe TRBD1 (6 bases). The CDR3 has 13 amino acids. V was shortened by 8 bases and J by 8 bases, with 16 bases between the two germline ends. The CDR3 loop is CASVPGVADEQFF. The CDR3, as DNA: TGTGCCAGCGTTCCAGGGGTTGCGGATGAGCAGTTCTTC.

The chain carries TRBV7-2 and TRBJ2-2, with 8 positions matching TRBD1. The CDR3 length is 15 residues. J gave up 0 bases and V 5 bases, and 2 bases lay outside the gene matches. Germline lookup yields CDR1 SGHTA and CDR2 FQGNSA. Written as DNA, the CDR3 is TGTGCCAGCAGCCTGGACAGGGCGAACACCGGGGAGCTGTTTTTT. The encoded protein is CASSLDRANTGELFF.

The chain recombines TRBV19 with TRBJ1-1, with D possibly being TRBD1 (6 bases). V lost 4 bases and J lost 1, with 13 bases in between. Germline CDR1 reads LNHDA; CDR2 reads SQIVND (reference sequence). The CDR3 sequence is 15 residues long. The CDR3 protein is CASSNPGQRNTEAFF. CDR3 DNA: TGTGCCAGTAGTAATCCGGGACAAAGGAACACTGAAGCTTTCTTT.